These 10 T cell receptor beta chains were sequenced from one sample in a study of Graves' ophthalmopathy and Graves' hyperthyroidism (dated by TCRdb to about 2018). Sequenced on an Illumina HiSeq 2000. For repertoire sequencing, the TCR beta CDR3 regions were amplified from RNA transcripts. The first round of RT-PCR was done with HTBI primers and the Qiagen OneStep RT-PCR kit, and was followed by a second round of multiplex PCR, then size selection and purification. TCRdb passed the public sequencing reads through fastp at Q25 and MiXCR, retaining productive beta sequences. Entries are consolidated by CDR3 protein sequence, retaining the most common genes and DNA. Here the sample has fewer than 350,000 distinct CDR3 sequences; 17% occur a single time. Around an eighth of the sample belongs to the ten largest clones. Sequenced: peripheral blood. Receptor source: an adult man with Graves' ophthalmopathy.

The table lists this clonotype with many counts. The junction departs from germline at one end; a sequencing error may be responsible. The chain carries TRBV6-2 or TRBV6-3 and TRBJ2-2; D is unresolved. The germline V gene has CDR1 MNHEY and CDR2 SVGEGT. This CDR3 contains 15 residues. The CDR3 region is CVSTKRVPFTGELFF. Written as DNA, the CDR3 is TGTGTCAGCACCAAAAGGGTCCCCTTCACCGGGGAGCTGTTTTTT.

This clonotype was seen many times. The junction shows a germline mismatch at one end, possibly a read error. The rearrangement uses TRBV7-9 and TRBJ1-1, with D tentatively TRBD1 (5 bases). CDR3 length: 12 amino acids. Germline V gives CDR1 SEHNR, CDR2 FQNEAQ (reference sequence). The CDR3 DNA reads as TGTGCCAGCAGCTTAGCGGGGACGTCCGGGATCTTT. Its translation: CASSLAGTSGIF.

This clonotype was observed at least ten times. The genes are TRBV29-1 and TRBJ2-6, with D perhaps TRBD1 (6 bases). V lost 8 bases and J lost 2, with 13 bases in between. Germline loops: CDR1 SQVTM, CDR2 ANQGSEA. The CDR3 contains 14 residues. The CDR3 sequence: CSISQGAGANVLTF. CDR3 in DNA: TGCAGCATATCACAGGGTGCTGGGGCCAACGTCCTGACTTTC.

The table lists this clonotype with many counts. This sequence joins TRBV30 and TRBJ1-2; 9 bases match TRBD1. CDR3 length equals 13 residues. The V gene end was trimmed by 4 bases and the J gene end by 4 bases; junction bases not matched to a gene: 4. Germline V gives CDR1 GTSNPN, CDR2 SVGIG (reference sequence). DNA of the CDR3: TGTGCCTGGAAGGGGACAGGGCCCTATGGCTACACCTTC. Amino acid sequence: CAWKGTGPYGYTF.

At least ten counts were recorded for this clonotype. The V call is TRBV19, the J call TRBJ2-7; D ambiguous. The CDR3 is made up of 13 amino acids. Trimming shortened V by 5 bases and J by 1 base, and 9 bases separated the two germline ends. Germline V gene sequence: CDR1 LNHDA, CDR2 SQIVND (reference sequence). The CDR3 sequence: CASSSSTSYEQYF. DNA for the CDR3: TGTGCCAGTAGTTCTTCGACGTCCTACGAGCAGTACTTC.

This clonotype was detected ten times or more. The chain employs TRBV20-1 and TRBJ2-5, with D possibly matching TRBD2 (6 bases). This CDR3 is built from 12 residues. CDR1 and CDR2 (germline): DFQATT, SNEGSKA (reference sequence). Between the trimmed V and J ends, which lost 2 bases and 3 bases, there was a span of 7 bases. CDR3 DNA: TGCAGTGCTAGATGGGGGGAAGAGACCCAGTACTTC. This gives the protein CSARWGEETQYF.

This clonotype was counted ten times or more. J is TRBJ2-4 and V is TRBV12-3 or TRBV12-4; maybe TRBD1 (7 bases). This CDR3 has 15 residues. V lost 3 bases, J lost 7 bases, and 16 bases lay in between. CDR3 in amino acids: CASSFVQGGNNIQYF. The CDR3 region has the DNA TGTGCCAGCAGTTTTGTCCAGGGGGGAAATAACATTCAGTACTTC.

The chain's CDR3 is CASSYSGGGELFF. For the CDR3, the DNA is TGTGCCAGCAGTTACAGCGGAGGCGGGGAGCTGTTTTTT. V is TRBV6-2 or TRBV6-3 and J is TRBJ2-2; possibly TRBD2 for D (5 bases). This CDR3 contains 13 residues. Germline V lookup: CDR1 MNHEY, CDR2 SVGEGT. Trimming took off 2 bases at V and 7 bases at J, with 8 bases between the two ends.

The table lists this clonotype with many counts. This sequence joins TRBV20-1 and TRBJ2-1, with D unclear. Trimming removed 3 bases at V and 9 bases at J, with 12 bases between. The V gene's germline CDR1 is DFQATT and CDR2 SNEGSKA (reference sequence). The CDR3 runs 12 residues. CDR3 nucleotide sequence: TGCAGTGCTAGCTTCACCTGGTCTGAGCAGTTCTTC. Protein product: CSASFTWSEQFF.

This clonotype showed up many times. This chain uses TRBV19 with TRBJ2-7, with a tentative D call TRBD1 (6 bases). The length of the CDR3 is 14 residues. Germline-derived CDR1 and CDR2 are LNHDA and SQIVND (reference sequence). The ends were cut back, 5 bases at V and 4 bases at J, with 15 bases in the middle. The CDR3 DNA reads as TGTGCCAGTAGTCCAACAGGGCGAGGGTACGAGCAGTACTTC. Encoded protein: CASSPTGRGYEQYF.